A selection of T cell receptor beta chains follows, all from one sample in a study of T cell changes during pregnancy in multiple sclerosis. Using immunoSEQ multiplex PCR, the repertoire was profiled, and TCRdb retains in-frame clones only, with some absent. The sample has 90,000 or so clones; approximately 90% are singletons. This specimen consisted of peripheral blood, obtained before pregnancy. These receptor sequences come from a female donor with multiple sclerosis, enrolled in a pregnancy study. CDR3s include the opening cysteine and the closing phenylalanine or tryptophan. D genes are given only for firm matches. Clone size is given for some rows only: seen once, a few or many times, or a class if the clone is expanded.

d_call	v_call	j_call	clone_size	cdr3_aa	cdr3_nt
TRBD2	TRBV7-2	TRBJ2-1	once	CASSWGGGGNEQFF	TGTGCCAGCAGCTGGGGCGGGGGGGGTAATGAGCAGTTCTTC
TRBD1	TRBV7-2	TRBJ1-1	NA	CASSLTGPTEAFF	TGTGCCAGCAGCCTGACAGGGCCTACTGAAGCTTTCTTT
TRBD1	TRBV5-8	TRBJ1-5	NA	CASLRGDRARNQPQHF	TGTGCCAGCCTCCGGGGGGACAGGGCGAGGAATCAGCCCCAGCATTTT
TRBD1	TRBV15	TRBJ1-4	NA	CATSRGGDRVSEKLFF	TGTGCCACCAGCAGAGGAGGGGACAGGGTTAGTGAAAAACTGTTTTTT
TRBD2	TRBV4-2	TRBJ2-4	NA	CASSQETSPSKNIQYF	TGTGCCAGCAGCCAAGAGACTAGCCCTTCCAAAAACATTCAGTACTTC
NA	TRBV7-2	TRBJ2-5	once	CASSFSRGRETQYF	TGTGCCAGCAGCTTTTCCAGGGGAAGGGAGACCCAGTACTTC
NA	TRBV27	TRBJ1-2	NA	CASIKATELGAGGYTF	TGTGCCAGCATCAAGGCCACGGAACTGGGGGCAGGGGGCTACACCTTC
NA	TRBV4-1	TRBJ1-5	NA	CASSQGFVPGRRRGSNQPQHF	TGCGCCAGCAGCCAAGGGTTTGTCCCTGGGAGAAGGCGAGGAAGCAATCAGCCCCAGCATTTT
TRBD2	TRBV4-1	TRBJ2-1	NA	CASSQEASGVYNEQFF	TGCGCCAGCAGCCAAGAGGCTAGCGGGGTTTACAATGAGCAGTTCTTC
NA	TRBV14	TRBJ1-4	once	CASSQGQGLAFREKLFF	TGTGCCAGCAGCCAGGGGCAGGGGCTAGCTTTTCGAGAAAAACTGTTTTTT
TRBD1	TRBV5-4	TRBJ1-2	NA	CASSLRTGWDYGYTF	TGTGCCAGCAGCCTTAGGACAGGTTGGGACTATGGCTACACCTTC
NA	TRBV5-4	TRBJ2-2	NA	CASSLVRGNTGELFF	TGTGCCAGCAGCTTGGTTAGGGGGAACACCGGGGAGCTGTTTTTT
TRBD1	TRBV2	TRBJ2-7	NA	CASTTGGYEQYF	TGTGCCAGCACGACAGGGGGTTACGAGCAGTACTTC
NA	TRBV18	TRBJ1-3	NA	CASSPITGNPGNTIYF	TGTGCCAGCTCACCGATTACAGGGAACCCTGGAAACACCATATATTTT
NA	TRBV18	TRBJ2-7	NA	CASAQGFLYEQYF	TGTGCCAGCGCCCAGGGGTTTCTATACGAGCAGTACTTC
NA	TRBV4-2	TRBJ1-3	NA	CASSQDTGQSSSGNTIYF	TGTGCCAGCAGCCAAGATACCGGACAAAGCTCCTCTGGAAACACCATATATTTT
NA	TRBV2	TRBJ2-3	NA	CASSREAADTQYF	TGTGCCAGCAGTAGAGAAGCCGCGGATACGCAGTATTTT
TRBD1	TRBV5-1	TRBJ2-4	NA	CASSPDRGYIQYF	TGCGCCAGCAGTCCCGACAGGGGATACATTCAGTACTTC
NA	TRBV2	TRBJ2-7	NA	CASSEGRVAYEQYF	TGTGCCAGCAGTGAAGGTCGGGTAGCCTACGAGCAGTACTTC
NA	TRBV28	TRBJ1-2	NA	CASSPLGPRKGYTF	TGTGCCAGCAGTCCACTTGGCCCCAGGAAGGGCTACACCTTC
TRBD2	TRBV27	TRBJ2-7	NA	CASSLGLAGSYEQYF	TGTGCCAGCAGTTTGGGTCTAGCGGGCTCCTACGAGCAGTACTTC
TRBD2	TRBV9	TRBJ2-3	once	CASSVELAGGTDTQYF	TGTGCCAGCAGCGTAGAACTAGCGGGTGGGACAGATACGCAGTATTTT
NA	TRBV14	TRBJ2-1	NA	CASSQSLFSYNEQFF	TGTGCCAGCAGCCAATCCCTTTTCTCCTACAATGAGCAGTTCTTC